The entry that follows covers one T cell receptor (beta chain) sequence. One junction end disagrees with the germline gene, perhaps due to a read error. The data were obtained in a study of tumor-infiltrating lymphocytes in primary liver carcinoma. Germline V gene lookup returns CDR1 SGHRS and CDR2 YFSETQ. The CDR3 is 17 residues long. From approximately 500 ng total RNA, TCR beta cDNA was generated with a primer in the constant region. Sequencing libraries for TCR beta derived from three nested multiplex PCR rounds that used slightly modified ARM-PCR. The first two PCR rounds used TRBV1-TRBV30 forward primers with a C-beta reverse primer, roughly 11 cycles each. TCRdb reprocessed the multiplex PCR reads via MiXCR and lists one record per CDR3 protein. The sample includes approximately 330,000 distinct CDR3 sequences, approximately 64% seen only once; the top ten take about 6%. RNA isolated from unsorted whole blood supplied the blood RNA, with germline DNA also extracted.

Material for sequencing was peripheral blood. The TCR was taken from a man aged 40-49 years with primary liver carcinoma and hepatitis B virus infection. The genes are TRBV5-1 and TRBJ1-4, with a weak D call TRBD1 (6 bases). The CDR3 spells CTSSLTGSTAGGEKLFF. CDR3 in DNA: TGCACCAGCAGCTTGACAGGCTCCACTGCCGGCGGTGAAAAACTGTTTTTT.